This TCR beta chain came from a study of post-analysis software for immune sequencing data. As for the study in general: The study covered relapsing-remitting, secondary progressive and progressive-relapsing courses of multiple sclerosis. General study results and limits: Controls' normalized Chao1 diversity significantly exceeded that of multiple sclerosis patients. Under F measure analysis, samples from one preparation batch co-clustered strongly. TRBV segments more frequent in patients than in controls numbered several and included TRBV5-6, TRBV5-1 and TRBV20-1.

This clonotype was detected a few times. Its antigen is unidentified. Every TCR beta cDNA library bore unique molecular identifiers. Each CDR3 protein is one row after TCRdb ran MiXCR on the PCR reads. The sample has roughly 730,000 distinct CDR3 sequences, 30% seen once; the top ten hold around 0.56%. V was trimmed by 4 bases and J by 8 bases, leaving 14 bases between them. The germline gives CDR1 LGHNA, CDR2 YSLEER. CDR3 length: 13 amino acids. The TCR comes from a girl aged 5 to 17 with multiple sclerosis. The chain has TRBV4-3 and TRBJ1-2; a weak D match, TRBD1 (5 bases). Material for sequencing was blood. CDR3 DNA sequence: TGCGCCAGCAGCCGAGTGGGGGGGGACGGCTACACCTTC. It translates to CASSRVGGDGYTF.